Below, 11 T cell receptor beta chains from the same sample are listed, as sequenced in a study of graft-versus-host responses after intestinal transplantation. Profiling relied on immunoSEQ multiplex PCR, and the TCRdb table lists in-frame clones only, not all of them. Among 14,000 or so clones listed, approximately 80% were seen once. Graft-derived tissue was subjected to processing to liberate intraepithelial and lamina propria lymphocytes. This sample comprised ileum tissue, obtained 27 days after intestinal transplant. The receptors stem from a human patient who received an intestinal transplant, so some T cells may come from the graft donor.

This clone was seen a few times. The genes are TRBV25-1 and TRBJ1-2; perhaps TRBD1 as D (5 bases). Trimming shortened V by 4 bases and J by 8 bases, and 17 bases separated the two germline ends. Germline CDR1 reads MGHDK; CDR2 reads SYGVNS. This CDR3 comprises 14 residues. CDR3 coding DNA: TGTGCCAGCAGTGGACCCCAGGGCGTGTGGGGCTACACCTTC. This translates into CASSGPQGVWGYTF.

This clone was detected only a few times. The CDR3: CASSQVNERGGTQYF. In DNA form, the CDR3 reads TGTGCCAGCAGCCAAGTCAATGAGCGGGGGGGGACCCAGTACTTC. The J gene is TRBJ2-5, the V gene TRBV4-2; TRBD2 matches 10 bases. This CDR3 has 15 residues. Germline loops: CDR1 LGHNA, CDR2 YNFKEQ. Trimming cost V 1 base and J 7 bases; bases outside gene matches: 6.

The chain joins TRBV6-1 to TRBJ2-7; weak D call: TRBD2 (6 bases). Between the trimmed V and J ends, which lost 4 bases and 1 base, there was a span of 11 bases. This CDR3 region has 14 residues. CDR1 and CDR2 from the germline V gene are MNHNS and SASEGT. CDR3 DNA: TGTGCCAGCAGTGGGCGTAGCGGATCCTACGAGCAGTACTTC. Amino acids: CASSGRSGSYEQYF.

The table lists this clone with a count of one. The V call is TRBV25-1, the J call TRBJ2-2; 9 bases map to TRBD1. The CDR3 has 15 amino acids. J was trimmed by 3 bases and V by 4 bases; bases with no gene match: 3. Germline CDR1 MGHDK, CDR2 SYGVNS. The CDR3 DNA follows: TGTGCCAGCAGTGCGGGGACAGGGTACACCGGGGAGCTGTTTTTT. It translates to CASSAGTGYTGELFF.

This chain uses TRBV5-1 with TRBJ1-6, with a possible D match to TRBD1 (5 bases). V shed 4 bases and J shed 1 base, with 12 bases lying between them. CDR1 is SGHRS and CDR2 is YFSETQ in the germline V gene. This CDR3 region has 16 residues. The CDR3 reads CASSPDGGSYNSPLHF. The DNA of the CDR3 is TGCGCCAGCAGCCCGGACGGGGGATCCTATAATTCACCCCTCCACTTT.

The V call is TRBV5-4, the J call TRBJ1-4; D ambiguous. CDR3 length: 16 amino acids. Germline V gene sequence: CDR1 SGHNT, CDR2 YYREEE (reference sequence). Between the trimmed V and J ends, which lost 3 bases and 8 bases, there was a span of 20 bases. The CDR3 sequence: CASSSSLREFGEKLFF. The CDR3 DNA reads TGTGCCAGCAGCTCGTCCCTTCGGGAGTTCGGCGAAAAACTGTTTTTT.

This clone was seen only once. The chain joins TRBV30 to TRBJ2-6, with 7 bases lining up with TRBD1. The CDR3 spans 14 residues. Looked up from germline, CDR1 is GTSNPN and CDR2 is SVGIG (reference sequence). Unmatched junction bases numbered 4, after V lost 6 bases and J lost 2 bases. CDR3 nucleotides: TGTGCCTGTTTTACAGGGGCTGGGGCCAACGTCCTGACTTTC. It yields the protein CACFTGAGANVLTF.

This rearrangement joins TRBV30 to TRBJ1-2; D may be TRBD1 (5 bases). In germline, CDR1 is GTSNPN, CDR2 SVGIG (reference sequence). CDR3 size: 11 residues. Trimming took off 5 bases at V and 1 base at J, with 5 bases between the two ends. The CDR3 sequence: CAWDSNYGYTF. CDR3 coding DNA: TGTGCCTGGGACAGTAACTATGGCTACACCTTC.

The genes are TRBV19 and TRBJ1-1; the D gene is possibly TRBD1 (5 bases). Germline CDR1 reads LNHDA; CDR2 reads SQIVND (reference sequence). The CDR3 runs 12 residues. V was cut by 5 bases and J by 4 bases, with 8 bases left in between. This chain's CDR3 is CASSLGLTEAFF. CDR3 coding DNA: TGTGCCAGTAGTTTGGGACTCACTGAAGCTTTCTTT. Full variable domain (missing parts from reference TRBV19 and TRBJ1-1): DGGITQSPKYLFRKEGQNVTLSCEQNLNHDAMYWYRQDPGQGLRLIYYSQIVNDFQKGDIAEGYSVSREKKESFPLTVTSAQKNPTAFYLCASSLGLTEAFFGQGTRLTVV.

This rearrangement joins TRBV19 to TRBJ2-7, with D tentatively TRBD1 (6 bases). The CDR3 is 14 amino acids. Germline CDR1 reads LNHDA; CDR2 reads SQIVND (reference sequence). Between the trimmed V and J ends, which lost 8 bases and 0 bases, there was a span of 14 bases. CDR3 bases: TGTGCCAGTGGCCGGGACACCTACTCCTACGAGCAGTACTTC. This sequence encodes CASGRDTYSYEQYF.

V usage is TRBV25-1 and J usage is TRBJ1-2; D unclear. This CDR3 is built from 13 residues. Germline V gene sequence: CDR1 MGHDK, CDR2 SYGVNS. Deletions cut 2 bases from V and 0 bases from J, with 4 bases between. CDR3 amino acids: CASSEVTNYGYTF. DNA of the CDR3: TGTGCCAGCAGTGAAGTCACTAACTATGGCTACACCTTC.